The clone carrying this T cell receptor beta chain was recorded once. The antigen is not known. These data belong to a study of T cells in localized non-small cell lung cancer. Notes on the study in general: The highest T cell clonality was in uninvolved adjacent lung, above tumor.

Profiled with immunoSEQ multiplex PCR; TCRdb holds only in-frame clones, not every one. The sample carries fewer than 35,000 clones, around 90% recorded once. Germline CDR1 KGHSH, CDR2 LQKENI. The germline V and J ends were trimmed by 5 bases and 3 bases, with 13 bases remaining between them. This CDR3 is 14 amino acids long. This receptor was obtained from a man aged 40 to 70 with stage II lung adenocarcinoma. The V and J genes are TRBV18 and TRBJ1-1, with a weak D call TRBD1 (5 bases). The source was PBMCs, collected before any cancer treatment. The CDR3 protein is CASSSEQDDTEAFF. The CDR3 coding sequence is TGTGCCAGCTCATCAGAACAGGACGACACTGAAGCTTTCTTT.